This T cell receptor beta chain is from a study of vaccination and CD4 T cells after COVID-19. A word on this clonotype: Its antigen is currently unknown.

CD4+ T cells that had been cultured provided DNA sequenced with the Oncomine TCR Beta short-read assay. In this case, cultured CD4+ T cells provided the extracted genomic DNA. Via MiXCR, TCRdb re-called the PCR reads, giving one row per CDR3 protein. The table has about 15,000 distinct CDR3 sequences, about three quarters seen once. Per germline, CDR1 MRHNA and CDR2 SNTAGT. The CDR3 contains 15 residues. V lost 3 bases to trimming and J lost 0 bases, with 10 bases between them. The treatment was: roughly 10-day PBMC culture with coronavirus spike peptide pools or control peptides (ViraFEST assay). Notes on the study in general: Early timepoints after natural infection were not analyzed in these convalescent patients.

This receptor was obtained from a human donor who had recovered from COVID-19. The chain combines TRBV6-4 with TRBJ2-3; TRBD2 is a possible D gene (5 bases). Sequenced material: CD4+ T cells from blood, cultured in vitro. DNA for the CDR3: TGTGCCAGCAGTGATAACGGGATCAGCACAGATACGCAGTATTTT. The encoded protein is CASSDNGISTDTQYF.